This T cell receptor beta chain was profiled in a study of T-cell reconstitution after alpha-beta-depleted transplantation in children. Points from the study as a whole: Reportedly, only several hundred clones from non-depleted graft cells drove alpha-beta T-cell counts at about two months. Newly produced T cells mostly accounted for T-cell counts and diversity one year post-transplant. Certain patients had high TCRbeta diversity at day 60, and it came from recipient T cells and thymic progenitors that survived.

The authors prepared the TCRbeta library with unique molecular identifiers. TCRdb reprocessed the PCR reads via MiXCR and lists one record per CDR3 protein. The table has some 120,000 distinct CDR3 sequences, around 10% seen once; the top ten hold 30% to 35%. This CDR3 contains 17 residues. V lost 4 bases and J lost 4; bases outside the gene matches: 7. Germline assignment: CDR1 SGHRS and CDR2 YFSETQ. To note about this clonotype: Its antigen is currently unknown.

This sequence was found in a boy aged 2 to 9 with acute lymphoblastic leukemia, due to receive a stem cell transplant. V usage is TRBV5-1 and J usage is TRBJ2-1; 14 nucleotides agree with TRBD2. The sequencing used PBMCs, collected before TCRalphabeta/CD19-depleted stem cell transplant. CDR3 sequence: CASSPGLAGVLYNEQFF. The CDR3 DNA reads as TGCGCCAGCAGCCCGGGACTAGCGGGAGTACTTTACAATGAGCAGTTCTTC.